These 9 T cell receptor beta chains were all obtained from the same sample, sequenced in a study of CD8+CD57+ T cells in acquired aplastic anemia. The template for TCR beta VDJ and CDR3 sequence profiling was genomic DNA. MiXCR, applied by TCRdb to the reads, yields one record per CDR3 protein. The table has around 200,000 distinct CDR3 sequences, about 62% seen once. Those patients picked for sequencing had displayed CD8+CD57+ cell expansion on flow cytometry. The sequenced material came from sorted CD4+, CD8+, or CD8+CD57+ T cells (not recorded which) from PBMCs. The receptors were gathered from a human donor with aplastic anemia.

V usage is TRBV6-6 and J usage is TRBJ1-4, with D possibly TRBD1 on 6 matching bases. Germline values: CDR1 MNHNY, CDR2 SVGAGI (reference sequence). This CDR3 comprises 17 residues. Trimming cost V 2 bases and J 6 bases, with 19 bases left between them. In DNA, the CDR3 is TGTGCCAGCAGTTACGTCCTAGCGGGGGGCACAGATGAAAAACTGTTTTTT. This sequence encodes CASSYVLAGGTDEKLFF.

In its sample, this clonotype was seen many times. The chain is built from TRBV20-1 and TRBJ1-1; no firm D call. V lost 0 bases, J lost 3 bases, and 14 bases lay in between. The CDR3 consists of 15 residues. Germline CDR1 is DFQATT and CDR2 is SNEGSKA (reference sequence). This CDR3 is CSARDGEGLDTEAFF. The CDR3, as DNA: TGCAGTGCTAGAGATGGGGAGGGCTTGGACACTGAAGCTTTCTTT.

The gene calls are TRBV10-3 and TRBJ2-1; the D gene is possibly TRBD1 (6 bases). Germline assignment: CDR1 ENHRY and CDR2 SYGVKD. Trimming removed 10 bases from V and 11 bases from J, with 21 bases in between. The CDR3 length is 13 residues. The CDR3 nucleotides are TGTGCCAGCACCACAGGGCAGACCCTACAGCAGTTCTTC. It translates to CASTTGQTLQQFF.

This clonotype was detected a few times. The chain couples TRBV29-1 to TRBJ1-1; the D is unclear. The V and J ends lost 4 bases and 3 bases respectively, with 9 bases between them. Germline V gives CDR1 SQVTM, CDR2 ANQGSEA. The CDR3 runs to 12 residues. In DNA, the CDR3 is TGCAGCGTTGGGGGATGGGACACTGAAGCTTTCTTT. Translation: CSVGGWDTEAFF.

The V call is TRBV20-1, the J call TRBJ1-2; D is possibly TRBD1 (5 bases). Germline V gene data show CDR1 as DFQATT and CDR2 as SNEGSKA (reference sequence). Trimming stripped 6 bases from V and 7 bases from J, with 15 bases between. CDR3 size: 12 residues. DNA for the CDR3: TGCAGTGCCACCCTAGGGGCTGGTGGCTACACCTTC. Its translation is CSATLGAGGYTF.

V usage is TRBV19 and J usage is TRBJ1-1, with D uncertain. V was cut by 9 bases and J by 4 bases, with 15 bases left in between. The germline V gene has CDR1 LNHDA and CDR2 SQIVND (reference sequence). The CDR3 has 13 amino acids. The CDR3 DNA reads TGTGCCAGCCAAAGCGGGGTGGGCACTGAAGCTTTCTTT. Its translation is CASQSGVGTEAFF.

This clonotype occurred once. J is TRBJ1-1 and V is TRBV5-1, with 8 positions matching TRBD1. V was clipped by 0 bases and J by 4 bases; unmatched bases: 11. The CDR3 covers 17 residues. The germline gives CDR1 SGHRS, CDR2 YFSETQ. The CDR3 DNA sequence: TGCGCCAGCAGCTTGGCCTCAGGGGGCGCAATCTTCACTGAAGCTTTCTTT. Its protein is CASSLASGGAIFTEAFF.

This sequence joins TRBV13 and TRBJ2-7; D perhaps matches TRBD2 (7 bases). The CDR3 is 14 amino acids. V lost 8 bases and J lost 4, with 18 bases in between. Germline CDR1 reads PRHDT; CDR2 reads FYEKMQ (reference sequence). The CDR3: CASGGAGDLYEQYF. The DNA of the CDR3 is TGTGCCAGCGGGGGGGCAGGGGACCTATACGAGCAGTACTTC.

This chain joins TRBV7-3 and TRBJ2-3; no reliable D call. Germline CDR1 and CDR2: SGHTA and FQGTGA. V lost 2 bases and J 4 bases, leaving 7 bases between the germline ends. This CDR3 has 13 residues. The CDR3 coding sequence is TGTGCCAGCAGCTTAGCCAGCTCAGATACGCAGTATTTT. Encoded protein: CASSLASSDTQYF.